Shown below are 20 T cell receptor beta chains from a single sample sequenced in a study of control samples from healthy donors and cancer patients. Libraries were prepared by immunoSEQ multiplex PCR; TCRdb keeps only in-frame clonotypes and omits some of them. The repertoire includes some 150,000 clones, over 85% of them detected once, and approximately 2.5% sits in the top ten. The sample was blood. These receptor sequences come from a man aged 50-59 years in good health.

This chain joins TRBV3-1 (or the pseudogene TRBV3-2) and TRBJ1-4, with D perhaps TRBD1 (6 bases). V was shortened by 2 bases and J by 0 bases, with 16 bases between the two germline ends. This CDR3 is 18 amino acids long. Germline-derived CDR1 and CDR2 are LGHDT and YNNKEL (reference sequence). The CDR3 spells CASSQLLAGDSTNEKLFF. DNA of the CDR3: TGTGCCAGCAGCCAACTCCTGGCAGGGGACTCAACTAATGAAAAACTGTTTTTT.

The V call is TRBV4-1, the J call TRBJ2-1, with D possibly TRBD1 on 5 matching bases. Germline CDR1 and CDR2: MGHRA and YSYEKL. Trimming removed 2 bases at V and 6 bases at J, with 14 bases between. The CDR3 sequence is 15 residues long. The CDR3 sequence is CASSQLGAISNEQFF. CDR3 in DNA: TGCGCCAGCAGCCAACTAGGGGCCATTTCCAATGAGCAGTTCTTC.

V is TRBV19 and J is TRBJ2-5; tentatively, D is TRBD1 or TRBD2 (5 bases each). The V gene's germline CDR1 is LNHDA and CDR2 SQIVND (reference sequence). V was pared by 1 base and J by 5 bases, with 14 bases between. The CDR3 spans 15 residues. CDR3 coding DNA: TGTGCCAGTAGTATAGGGGCCGGGGCAGTGGAGACCCAGTACTTC. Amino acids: CASSIGAGAVETQYF.

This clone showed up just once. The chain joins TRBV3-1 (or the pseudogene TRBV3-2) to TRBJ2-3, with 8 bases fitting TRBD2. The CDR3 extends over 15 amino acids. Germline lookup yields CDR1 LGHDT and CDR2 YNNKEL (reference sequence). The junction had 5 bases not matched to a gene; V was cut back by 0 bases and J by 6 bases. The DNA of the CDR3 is TGTGCCAGCAGCCAAGACTTTTCGGGAGGGGATACGCAGTATTTT. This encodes CASSQDFSGGDTQYF.

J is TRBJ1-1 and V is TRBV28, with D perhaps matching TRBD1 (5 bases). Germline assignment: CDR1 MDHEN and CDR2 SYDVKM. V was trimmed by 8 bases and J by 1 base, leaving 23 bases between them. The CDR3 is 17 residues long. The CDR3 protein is CASPATGSGRGNTEAFF. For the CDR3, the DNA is TGTGCCAGCCCAGCCACGGGCTCAGGAAGGGGGAACACTGAAGCTTTCTTT.

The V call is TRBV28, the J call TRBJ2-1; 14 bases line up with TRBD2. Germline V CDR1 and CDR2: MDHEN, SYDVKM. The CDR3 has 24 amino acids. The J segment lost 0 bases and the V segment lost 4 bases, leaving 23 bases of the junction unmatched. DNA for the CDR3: TGTGCCAGCAGTTCGTTCACCCTCCTCCTTGGGACTAGCGGGAGCCGGAGCTCCTACAATGAGCAGTTCTTC. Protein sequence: CASSSFTLLLGTSGSRSSYNEQFF.

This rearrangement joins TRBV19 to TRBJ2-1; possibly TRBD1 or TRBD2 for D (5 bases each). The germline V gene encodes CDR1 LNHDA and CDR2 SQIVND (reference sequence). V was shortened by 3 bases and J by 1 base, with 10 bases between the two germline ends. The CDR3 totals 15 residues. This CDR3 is CASSIGARSYNEQFF. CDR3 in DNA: TGTGCCAGTAGTATCGGGGCGAGGTCCTACAATGAGCAGTTCTTC. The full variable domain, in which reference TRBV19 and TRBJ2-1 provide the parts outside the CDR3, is DGGITQSPKYLFRKEGQNVTLSCEQNLNHDAMYWYRQDPGQGLRLIYYSQIVNDFQKGDIAEGYSVSREKKESFPLTVTSAQKNPTAFYLCASSIGARSYNEQFFGPGTRLTVL.

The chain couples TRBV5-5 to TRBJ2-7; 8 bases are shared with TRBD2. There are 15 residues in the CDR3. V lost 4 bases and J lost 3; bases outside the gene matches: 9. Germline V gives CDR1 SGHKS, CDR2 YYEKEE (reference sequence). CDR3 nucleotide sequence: TGTGCCAGCAGCGGGGGACCGGGGGGGGGCTACGAGCAGTACTTC. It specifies CASSGGPGGGYEQYF.

CDR3 sequence reads: CSVVRAGFADTQYF. The CDR3 DNA reads as TGCAGCGTTGTGAGGGCAGGGTTCGCAGATACGCAGTATTTT. The chain has TRBV29-1 and TRBJ2-3; the D gene could be TRBD1 or TRBD2 (5 bases each). Germline V gene sequence: CDR1 SQVTM, CDR2 ANQGSEA. V lost 4 bases to trimming and J lost 4 bases, with 15 bases between them. The CDR3 runs to 14 residues.

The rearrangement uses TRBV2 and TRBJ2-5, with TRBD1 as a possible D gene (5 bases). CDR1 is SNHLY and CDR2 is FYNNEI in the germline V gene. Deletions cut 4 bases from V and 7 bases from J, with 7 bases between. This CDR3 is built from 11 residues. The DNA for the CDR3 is TGTGCCAGCAGTGTTGACAGGACCCAGTACTTC. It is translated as CASSVDRTQYF. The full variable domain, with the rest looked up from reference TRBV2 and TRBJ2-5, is EPEVTQTPSHQVTQMGQEVILRCVPISNHLYFYWYRQILGQKVEFLVSFYNNEISEKSEIFDDQFSVERPDGSNFTLKIRSTKLEDSAMYFCASSVDRTQYFGPGTRLLVL.

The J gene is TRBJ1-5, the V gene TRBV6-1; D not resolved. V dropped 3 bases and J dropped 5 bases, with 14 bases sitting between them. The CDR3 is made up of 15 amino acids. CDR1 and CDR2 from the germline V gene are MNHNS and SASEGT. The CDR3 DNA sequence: TGTGCCAGCAGTGATTCCTGGACCGGGGATCAGCCCCAGCATTTT. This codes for CASSDSWTGDQPQHF.

CDR3 sequence reads: CSVDEGQVDTQYF. The CDR3 bases are TGCAGCGTTGATGAGGGACAGGTAGATACGCAGTATTTT. The V call is TRBV29-1, the J call TRBJ2-3; 8 nucleotides align to TRBD1. The germline gives CDR1 SQVTM, CDR2 ANQGSEA. The trim removed 3 bases at V and 5 bases at J, leaving 4 bases unmatched. The CDR3 has 13 amino acids.

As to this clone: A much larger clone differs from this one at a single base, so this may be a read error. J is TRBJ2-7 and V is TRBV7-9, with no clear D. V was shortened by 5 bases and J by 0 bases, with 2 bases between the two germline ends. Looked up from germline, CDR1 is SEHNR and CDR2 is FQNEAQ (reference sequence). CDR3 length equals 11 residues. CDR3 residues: CASSPSYEQYF. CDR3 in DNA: TGTGCCAGCAGCCCCTCCTACGAGCAGTACTTC.

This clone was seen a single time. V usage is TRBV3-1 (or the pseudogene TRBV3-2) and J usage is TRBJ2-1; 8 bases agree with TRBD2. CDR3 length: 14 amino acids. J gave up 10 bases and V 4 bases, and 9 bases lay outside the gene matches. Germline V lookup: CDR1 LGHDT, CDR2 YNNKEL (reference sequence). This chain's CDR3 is CASSPWELAVEQFF. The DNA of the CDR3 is TGTGCCAGCAGCCCATGGGAACTAGCGGTAGAGCAGTTCTTC.

This CDR3 is CASRKQSSYEQYF. The CDR3 DNA sequence: TGTGCCAGCAGGAAACAGTCTTCCTACGAGCAGTACTTC. The chain has TRBV27 and TRBJ2-7; D remains unclear. The CDR3 is 13 residues long. Trimming removed 6 bases at V and 1 base at J, with 10 bases between. Germline-derived CDR1 and CDR2 are MNHEY and SMNVEV (reference sequence).

CDR3 loop: CSGTTSTNEKLFF. The CDR3 DNA reads TGCAGCGGCACGACAAGCACTAATGAAAAACTGTTTTTT. V usage is TRBV29-1 and J usage is TRBJ1-4; D is undetermined. This CDR3 spans 13 amino acids. CDR1 is SQVTM, CDR2 ANQGSEA, per germline. Trimming removed 7 bases from V and 2 bases from J, with 11 bases in between.

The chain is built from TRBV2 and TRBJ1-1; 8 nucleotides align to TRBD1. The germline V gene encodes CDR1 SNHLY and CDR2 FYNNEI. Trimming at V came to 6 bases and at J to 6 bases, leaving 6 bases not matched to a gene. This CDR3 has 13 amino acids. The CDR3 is CASRQQGVSEAFF. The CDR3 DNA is TGTGCCAGCAGGCAACAGGGGGTCTCTGAAGCTTTCTTT.

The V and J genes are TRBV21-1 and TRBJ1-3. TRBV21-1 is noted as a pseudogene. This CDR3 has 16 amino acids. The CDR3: CASSIGTATTGNTIYF. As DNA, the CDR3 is TGTGCCAGCAGCATCGGGACGGCTACAACTGGAAACACCATATATTTT.

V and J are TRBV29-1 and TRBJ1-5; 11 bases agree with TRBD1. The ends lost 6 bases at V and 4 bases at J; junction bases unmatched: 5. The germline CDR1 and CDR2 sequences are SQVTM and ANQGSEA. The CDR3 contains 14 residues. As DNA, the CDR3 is TGCAGCGTAGCTGGACAGGGGGCAAATCAGCCCCAGCATTTT. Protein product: CSVAGQGANQPQHF.

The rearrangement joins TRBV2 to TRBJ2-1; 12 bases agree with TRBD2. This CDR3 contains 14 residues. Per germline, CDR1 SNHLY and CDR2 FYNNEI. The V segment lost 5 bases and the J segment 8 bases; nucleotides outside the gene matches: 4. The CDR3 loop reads CASSRTSGIYEQFF. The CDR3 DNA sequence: TGTGCCAGCAGTCGGACTAGCGGGATCTATGAGCAGTTCTTC.